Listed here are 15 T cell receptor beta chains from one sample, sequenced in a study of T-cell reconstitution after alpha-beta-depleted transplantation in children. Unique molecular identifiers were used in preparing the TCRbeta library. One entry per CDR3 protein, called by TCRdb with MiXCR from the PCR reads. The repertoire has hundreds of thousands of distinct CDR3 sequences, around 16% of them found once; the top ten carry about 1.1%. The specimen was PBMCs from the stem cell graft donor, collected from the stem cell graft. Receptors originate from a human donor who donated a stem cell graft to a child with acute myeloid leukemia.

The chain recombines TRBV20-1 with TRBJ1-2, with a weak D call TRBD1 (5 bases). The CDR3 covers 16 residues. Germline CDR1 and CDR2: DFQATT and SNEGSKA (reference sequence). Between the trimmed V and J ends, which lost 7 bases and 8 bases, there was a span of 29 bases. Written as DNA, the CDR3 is TGCAGTGTCTCGGACGCTCCCATAATGGCAGGGAGAGGCTACACCTTC. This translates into CSVSDAPIMAGRGYTF.

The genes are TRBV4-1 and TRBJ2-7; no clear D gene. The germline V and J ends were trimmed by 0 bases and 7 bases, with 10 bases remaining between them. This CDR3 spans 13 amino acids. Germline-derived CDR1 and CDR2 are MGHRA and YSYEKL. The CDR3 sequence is CASSQDSRFEQYV. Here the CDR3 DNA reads TGCGCCAGCAGCCAAGACTCTCGTTTTGAGCAGTACGTC.

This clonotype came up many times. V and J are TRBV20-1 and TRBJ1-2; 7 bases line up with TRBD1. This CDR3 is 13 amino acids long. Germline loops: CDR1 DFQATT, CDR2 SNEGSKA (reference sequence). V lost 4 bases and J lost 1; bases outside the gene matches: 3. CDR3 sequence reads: CSATGTVNYGYTF. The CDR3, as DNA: TGCAGTGCTACCGGGACAGTTAACTATGGCTACACCTTC.

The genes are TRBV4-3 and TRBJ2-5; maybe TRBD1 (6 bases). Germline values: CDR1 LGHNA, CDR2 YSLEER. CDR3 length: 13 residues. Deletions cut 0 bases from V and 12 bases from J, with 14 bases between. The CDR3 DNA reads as TGCGCCAGCAGCCAAGATCAGGGGCAGCTTAAGTACTTC. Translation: CASSQDQGQLKYF.

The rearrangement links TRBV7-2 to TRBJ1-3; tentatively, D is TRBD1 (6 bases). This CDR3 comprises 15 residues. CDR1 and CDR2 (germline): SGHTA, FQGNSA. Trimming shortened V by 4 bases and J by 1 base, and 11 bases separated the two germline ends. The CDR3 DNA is TGTGCCAGCAGCTCCAGGGGCCCATCTGGAAACACCATATATTTT. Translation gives CASSSRGPSGNTIYF.

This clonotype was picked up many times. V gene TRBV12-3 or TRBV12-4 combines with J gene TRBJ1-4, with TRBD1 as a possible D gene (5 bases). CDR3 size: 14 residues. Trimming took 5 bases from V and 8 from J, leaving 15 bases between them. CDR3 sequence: CASSLRRRGEKLFF. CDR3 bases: TGTGCCAGCAGTCTTCGACGGAGGGGCGAAAAACTGTTTTTT.

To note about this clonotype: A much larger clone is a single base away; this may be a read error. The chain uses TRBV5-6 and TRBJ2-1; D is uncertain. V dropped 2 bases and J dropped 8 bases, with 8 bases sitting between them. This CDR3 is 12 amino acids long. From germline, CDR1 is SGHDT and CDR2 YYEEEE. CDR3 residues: CASSFSLYEQFF. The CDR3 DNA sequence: TGTGCCAGCAGCTTTAGTCTGTATGAGCAGTTCTTC.

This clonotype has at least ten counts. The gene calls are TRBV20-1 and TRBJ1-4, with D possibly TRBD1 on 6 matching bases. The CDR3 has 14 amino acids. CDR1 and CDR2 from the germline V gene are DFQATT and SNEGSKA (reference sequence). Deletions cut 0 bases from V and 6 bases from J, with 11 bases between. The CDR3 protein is CSARDSKGDEKLFF. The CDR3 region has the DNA TGCAGTGCTAGAGACTCTAAGGGGGATGAAAAACTGTTTTTT.

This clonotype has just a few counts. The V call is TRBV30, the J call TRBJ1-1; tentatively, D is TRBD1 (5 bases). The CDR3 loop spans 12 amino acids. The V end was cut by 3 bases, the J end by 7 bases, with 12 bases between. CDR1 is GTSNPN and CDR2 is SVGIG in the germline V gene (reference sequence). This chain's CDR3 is CAWSSGGGEAFF. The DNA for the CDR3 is TGTGCCTGGAGCTCCGGTGGGGGTGAAGCTTTCTTT. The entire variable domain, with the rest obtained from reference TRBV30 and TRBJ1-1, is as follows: SQTIHQWPATLVQPVGSPLSLECTVEGTSNPNLYWYRQAAGRGLQLLFYSVGIGQISSEVPQNLSASRPQDRQFILSSKKLLLSDSGFYLCAWSSGGGEAFFGQGTRLTVV.

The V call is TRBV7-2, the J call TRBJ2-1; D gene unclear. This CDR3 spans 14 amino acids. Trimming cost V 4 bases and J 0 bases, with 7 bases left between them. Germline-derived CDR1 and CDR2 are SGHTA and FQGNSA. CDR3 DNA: TGTGCCAGCAGCTGGGGTAGCTCCTACAATGAGCAGTTCTTC. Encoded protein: CASSWGSSYNEQFF. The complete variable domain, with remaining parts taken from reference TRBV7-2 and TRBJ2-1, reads GAGVSQSPSNKVTEKGKDVELRCDPISGHTALYWYRQSLGQGLEFLIYFQGNSAPDKSGLPSDRFSAERTGGSVSTLTIQRTQQEDSAVYLCASSWGSSYNEQFFGPGTRLTVL.

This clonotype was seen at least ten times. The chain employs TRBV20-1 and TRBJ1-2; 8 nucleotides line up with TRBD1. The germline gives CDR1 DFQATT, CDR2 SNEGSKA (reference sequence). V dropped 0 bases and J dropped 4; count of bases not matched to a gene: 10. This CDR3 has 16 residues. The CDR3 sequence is CSARDLAGGEIYGYTF. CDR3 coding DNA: TGCAGTGCTAGAGATTTGGCAGGGGGCGAAATCTATGGCTACACCTTC.

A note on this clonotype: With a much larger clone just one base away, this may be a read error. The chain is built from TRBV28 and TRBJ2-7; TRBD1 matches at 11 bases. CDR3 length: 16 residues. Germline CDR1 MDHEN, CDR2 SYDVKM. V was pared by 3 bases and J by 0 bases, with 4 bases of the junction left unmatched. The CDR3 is CASSFSGTGGSYEQYV. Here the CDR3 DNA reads TGTGCCAGCAGTTTCTCCGGGACAGGGGGCTCCTACGAGCAGTACGTC.

CDR3 residues: CASSLGQANGYTF. The CDR3 DNA follows: TGTGCCAGCAGTCTGGGACAGGCGAATGGCTACACCTTC. The gene calls are TRBV6-1 and TRBJ1-2; TRBD1 agrees at 8 bases. From germline, CDR1 is MNHNS and CDR2 SASEGT. The CDR3 runs 13 residues. V shed 5 bases, J shed 6 bases, and the junction held 5 bases outside the gene matches.

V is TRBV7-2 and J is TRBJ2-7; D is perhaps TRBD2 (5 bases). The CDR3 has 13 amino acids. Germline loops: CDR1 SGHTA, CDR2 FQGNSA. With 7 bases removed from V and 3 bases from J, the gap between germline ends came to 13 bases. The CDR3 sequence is CASTPDFSYEQYF. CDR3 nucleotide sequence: TGTGCCAGCACCCCGGACTTCAGCTACGAGCAGTACTTC.

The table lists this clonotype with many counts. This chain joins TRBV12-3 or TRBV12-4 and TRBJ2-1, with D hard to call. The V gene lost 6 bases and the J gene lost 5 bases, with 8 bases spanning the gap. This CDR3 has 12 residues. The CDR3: CASRQRDNEQFF. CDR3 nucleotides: TGTGCCAGCAGACAGCGCGACAATGAGCAGTTCTTC.